This T cell receptor beta chain stems from a study of cytomegalovirus exposure and HLA in healthy donors. The PCR made use of 60 Vbeta and 13 Jbeta primers. Sequencing was performed with immunoSEQ multiplex PCR; in TCRdb, only in-frame clones are kept and a portion is missing. The sample yields approximately 110,000 clones, around 70% seen once. The CDR3 loop spans 13 amino acids. V gave up 4 bases and J gave up 7 bases; unmatched junction bases: 4. The germline CDR1 and CDR2 sequences are MNHEY and SMNVEV (reference sequence). The receptor was isolated from a man aged 30 to 45 in good health and CMV-seropositive. The chain joins TRBV27 to TRBJ2-1, with 7 bases that match TRBD1. Sequencing used PBMCs. CDR3 bases: TGTGCCAGCAGTTCAAACAGGGGTAATGAGCAGTTCTTC. Protein: CASSSNRGNEQFF.